This TCR beta chain is from a study of blood T cell repertoires in COVID-19. Study summary: Samples taken during acute and convalescent COVID-19 were collected in the United States, Italy and Spain. From T cells, B-cell-depleted T cells, or PBMCs came the material, which was cDNA or gDNA.

Per the authors' pipeline: Quantification of nucleated cells was approximated via reference gene primer amplification. Profiled with immunoSEQ multiplex PCR; TCRdb holds only in-frame clones, not every one. The DNA gave D and trimming, while V, J and clone size come from that table. The top ten hold roughly 12% of the sample, which has roughly 60,000 clones, 85% seen once. The CDR3 has 16 residues. The ends were cut back, 1 base at V and 0 bases at J, with 9 bases in the middle. CDR1 SNHLY and CDR2 FYNNEI come from the germline V gene. V usage is TRBV2 and J usage is TRBJ2-2; a weak D match, TRBD1 (5 bases). The receptor was isolated from a human donor in a cohort sampled during active COVID-19. Sequenced material: peripheral blood. The CDR3 DNA reads as TGTGCCAGCAGTGAAGTGGTGACAGCGAACACCGGGGAGCTGTTTTTT. Its protein is CASSEVVTANTGELFF.